The 28 T cell receptor beta chains in this list originate from one sample, sequenced in a study of neoadjuvant anti-PD-1 for oral cavity cancer. Sequencing was performed with immunoSEQ multiplex PCR; in TCRdb, only in-frame clones are kept and a portion is missing. The table includes more than 13,000 clones, 65% to 80% detected once. Time point defined: after neoadjuvant nivolumab, at surgical resection. The source was PBMCs, collected after nivolumab (anti-PD-1) treatment. The receptors shown here come from a person aged 35-79 years with oral cavity squamous cell carcinoma.

This clone turned up a few times. This chain links TRBV6-5 with TRBJ1-6, with D perhaps TRBD1 (6 bases). CDR1 and CDR2 (germline): MNHEY, SVGAGI. The CDR3 is 14 residues long. Trimming pared 8 bases from V and 4 bases from J, leaving 12 bases between. CDR3 in DNA: TGTGCCAGCCGTGAGGGGGGGTATAATTCACCCCTCCACTTT. This codes for CASREGGYNSPLHF.

This sequence joins TRBV7-8 and TRBJ2-7; D perhaps matches TRBD2 (5 bases). Deletions cut 1 base from V and 0 bases from J, with 10 bases between. The CDR3 has 15 residues. The germline V gene encodes CDR1 SGHVS and CDR2 FQNEAQ. The CDR3 coding sequence is TGTGCCAGCAGCTTAGAGCTAGCAGACTCCTACGAGCAGTACTTC. Amino acid sequence: CASSLELADSYEQYF.

V usage is TRBV10-2 and J usage is TRBJ1-2, with TRBD1 matching over 8 bases. Trimming cost V 0 bases and J 4 bases; bases outside gene matches: 4. Germline V gives CDR1 WSHSY, CDR2 SAAADI. The length of the CDR3 is 15 residues. The CDR3 sequence: CASSESTGEPYGYTF. The CDR3 DNA follows: TGCGCCAGCAGTGAGTCGACAGGGGAACCCTATGGCTACACCTTC.

This clone appeared a few times. The chain is built from TRBV18 and TRBJ1-6, with TRBD1 as a possible D gene (5 bases). The CDR3 runs 15 residues. V was pared by 1 base and J by 9 bases, with 13 bases between. Looked up from germline, CDR1 is KGHSH and CDR2 is LQKENI. CDR3 bases: TGTGCCAGCTCACCACGGGACCGTCTTGGTTCACCCCTCCACTTT. Its translation is CASSPRDRLGSPLHF.

The genes are TRBV5-4 and TRBJ1-2; D is possibly TRBD1 (6 bases). This CDR3 has 13 residues. Trimming took off 5 bases at V and 8 bases at J, with 16 bases between the two ends. The V gene's germline CDR1 is SGHNT and CDR2 YYREEE (reference sequence). DNA of the CDR3: TGTGCCAGCAGGTTGAGGGGGGTACTGGGCTACACCTTC. Its translation: CASRLRGVLGYTF.

In this sample, this clone turned up a few times. This chain joins TRBV4-1 and TRBJ1-1; D not certain. In germline, CDR1 is MGHRA, CDR2 YSYEKL. The CDR3 extends over 15 amino acids. Trimming stripped 2 bases from V and 1 base from J, with 11 bases between. The CDR3 DNA reads TGCGCCAGCAGCCAAATTGGTCGGGGGAACACTGAAGCTTTCTTT. The encoded protein is CASSQIGRGNTEAFF.

This sequence joins TRBV6-5 and TRBJ2-1, with a weak D call TRBD2 (6 bases). CDR1 is MNHEY and CDR2 is SVGAGI in the germline V gene. The V end was cut by 4 bases, the J end by 2 bases, with 15 bases between. This CDR3 has 16 residues. Written as DNA, the CDR3 is TGTGCCAGCAGTTCGAAGCGGGCGGGCCCCTACAATGAGCAGTTCTTC. It encodes CASSSKRAGPYNEQFF.

The chain recombines TRBV27 with TRBJ1-1; TRBD1 might be the D (5 bases). Germline V gives CDR1 MNHEY, CDR2 SMNVEV (reference sequence). V was trimmed by 0 bases and J by 3 bases, leaving 8 bases between them. This CDR3 is 14 amino acids long. The CDR3 coding sequence is TGTGCCAGCAGTTTATCTAGGGGATACACTGAAGCTTTCTTT. This encodes CASSLSRGYTEAFF.

CDR3 loop: CAWSPDGTSGSTQYF. CDR3 in DNA: TGTGCCTGGAGTCCTGATGGGACTAGCGGGAGCACGCAGTATTTT. The chain carries TRBV30 and TRBJ2-3; TRBD2 matches at 14 bases. CDR1 and CDR2 from the germline V gene are GTSNPN and SVGIG (reference sequence). With 2 bases clipped from V and 9 bases from J, the junction kept 7 bases outside the gene matches. The CDR3 spans 15 residues.

The chain joins TRBV28 to TRBJ1-2; weak D call: TRBD1 (6 bases). The CDR3 consists of 16 residues. V was clipped by 3 bases and J by 8 bases, with 22 bases between them. Germline CDR1 MDHEN, CDR2 SYDVKM. In DNA form, the CDR3 reads TGTGCCAGCAGTTTGAGGGGGGCGAGTGCTCTCTCCGGCTACACCTTC. Protein sequence: CASSLRGASALSGYTF.

CDR3 sequence: CASSYGARQNTEAFF. As DNA, the CDR3 is TGTGCCAGCAGCTACGGCGCAAGGCAAAACACTGAAGCTTTCTTT. The V and J genes are TRBV5-5 and TRBJ1-1; D is uncertain. The CDR3 has 15 residues. Germline V CDR1 and CDR2: SGHKS, YYEKEE (reference sequence). The germline V and J ends were trimmed by 3 bases and 2 bases, with 14 bases remaining between them.

The genes are TRBV11-2 and TRBJ2-3, with D tentatively TRBD1 (6 bases). Per the germline V gene, CDR1 is SGHAT and CDR2 is FQNNGV. This CDR3 is built from 16 residues. V gave up 7 bases and J gave up 4 bases, with 21 bases separating them. The CDR3 region is CASTLHRDPGADTQYF. CDR3 in DNA: TGTGCCAGCACCCTACACAGGGATCCCGGGGCAGATACGCAGTATTTT.

The chain links TRBV29-1 to TRBJ2-7; 7 positions match TRBD1. CDR3 length equals 12 residues. Trimming took 7 bases from V and 2 from J; bases not matched to a gene: 5. CDR1 and CDR2 (germline): SQVTM, ANQGSEA. The CDR3 here is CSANGQAYEQYF. For the CDR3, the DNA is TGCAGCGCCAACGGACAGGCCTACGAGCAGTACTTC.

The sample holds a few counts of this clone. The chain couples TRBV7-2 to TRBJ1-5; a possible D gene is TRBD1 (5 bases). The CDR3 is 14 residues long. The V gene's germline CDR1 is SGHTA and CDR2 FQGNSA. V gave up 6 bases and J gave up 7 bases, with 16 bases separating them. CDR3 region: CASSQNGQGQPQHF. In DNA, the CDR3 is TGTGCCAGCAGTCAAAACGGGCAGGGACAGCCCCAGCATTTT.

The chain joins TRBV2 to TRBJ2-5, with TRBD2 identical over 9 bases. The CDR3 length is 15 residues. Germline-derived CDR1 and CDR2 are SNHLY and FYNNEI. After removal of 3 bases from V and 5 bases from J, the junction contained 7 bases not matched to a gene. The CDR3 loop reads CASSDWAGGRETQYF. CDR3 DNA: TGTGCCAGCAGTGATTGGGCGGGGGGGCGGGAGACCCAGTACTTC.

This rearrangement joins TRBV6-1 to TRBJ2-1; D gene uncertain. The CDR3 consists of 13 residues. Germline assignment: CDR1 MNHNS and CDR2 SASEGT. Trimming took 1 base from V and 10 from J, leaving 11 bases between them. The CDR3 DNA reads as TGTGCCAGCAGTGAAGACCGATGGACGGAGCAGTTCTTC. Encoded protein: CASSEDRWTEQFF.

The chain uses TRBV9 and TRBJ1-1; 8 nucleotides agree with TRBD1. The length of the CDR3 is 14 residues. Per the germline V gene, CDR1 is SGDLS and CDR2 is YYNGEE. V was clipped by 3 bases and J by 2 bases; unmatched bases: 3. CDR3 coding DNA: TGTGCCAGCAGCGGACAGGGGTATAACACTGAAGCTTTCTTT. Residues: CASSGQGYNTEAFF.

The CDR3 spells CASSLGPPGTEAFF. The DNA of the CDR3 is TGTGCCAGCAGCCTGGGTCCCCCGGGCACTGAAGCTTTCTTT. The J gene is TRBJ1-1, the V gene TRBV6-1; D not certain. Looked up from germline, CDR1 is MNHNS and CDR2 is SASEGT. This CDR3 contains 14 residues. Trimming left V 6 bases short and J 4 bases short, with 15 bases between.

The gene calls are TRBV15 and TRBJ2-5; 11 nucleotides match TRBD2. Germline-derived CDR1 and CDR2 are LNHNV and YYDKDF (reference sequence). Trimming took 3 bases from V and 5 from J; bases not matched to a gene: 2. The CDR3 runs 14 residues. CDR3 amino acids: CATSRASGRETQYF. The CDR3 nucleotides read TGTGCCACCAGCAGGGCTAGCGGGAGGGAGACCCAGTACTTC.

This clone showed up just once. The chain uses TRBV5-5 and TRBJ2-7; 8 positions agree with TRBD1. The CDR3 runs 15 residues. Germline values: CDR1 SGHKS, CDR2 YYEKEE (reference sequence). J was trimmed by 6 bases and V by 7 bases; bases with no gene match: 15. Here the CDR3 reads CASSRGGQAALEQYF. In DNA, the CDR3 is TGTGCCAGCTCTCGAGGGGGACAGGCCGCTCTCGAGCAGTACTTC.

This clone is termed medium-sized. This rearrangement joins TRBV4-1 to TRBJ1-1; D unclear. Per germline, CDR1 MGHRA and CDR2 YSYEKL. The V and J ends lost 4 bases and 0 bases respectively, with 12 bases between them. This CDR3 contains 15 residues. The CDR3 coding sequence is TGCGCCAGCAGCCTGACATGGTTGATGAACACTGAAGCTTTCTTT. This gives the protein CASSLTWLMNTEAFF.

J is TRBJ1-2 and V is TRBV27; 7 nucleotides align to TRBD1. V shed 3 bases, J shed 0 bases, and the junction held 10 bases outside the gene matches. CDR3 length: 17 residues. Germline CDR1 is MNHEY and CDR2 is SMNVEV (reference sequence). The CDR3 coding sequence is TGTGCCAGCAGTTTGGTAGGCCAGGGGGTTACTAACTATGGCTACACCTTC. Translation: CASSLVGQGVTNYGYTF.

The chain couples TRBV9 to TRBJ1-2; perhaps TRBD1 as D (5 bases). Germline V gives CDR1 SGDLS, CDR2 YYNGEE. The CDR3 consists of 16 residues. V was cut by 3 bases and J by 5 bases, with 20 bases left in between. CDR3 bases: TGTGCCAGCAGCGGAAGTAGTCGACAGCGGTTATATGGCTACACCTTC. This sequence encodes CASSGSSRQRLYGYTF.

The chain uses TRBV11-2 and TRBJ2-7; tentative D call: TRBD1 (5 bases). Trimming shortened V by 6 bases and J by 1 base, and 16 bases separated the two germline ends. In germline, CDR1 is SGHAT, CDR2 FQNNGV. The CDR3 is 15 residues long. The CDR3 loop is CASSPTRELSYEQYF. CDR3 in DNA: TGTGCCAGCAGTCCTACCAGGGAATTATCCTACGAGCAGTACTTC.

The chain links TRBV2 to TRBJ2-7; 15 bases align to TRBD2. Germline V gives CDR1 SNHLY, CDR2 FYNNEI. The CDR3 runs to 19 residues. After removal of 7 bases from V and 7 bases from J, the junction contained 20 bases not matched to a gene. CDR3 in amino acids: CASKVWGGTSGRKDGEQYF. CDR3 DNA sequence: TGTGCCAGCAAGGTTTGGGGAGGGACTAGCGGGAGGAAAGATGGGGAGCAGTACTTC.

This clone occurred once. This rearrangement joins TRBV30 to TRBJ2-7, with 9 bases identical to TRBD2. The CDR3 sequence is 14 residues long. J lost 2 bases, V lost 4 bases, and 6 bases had no gene match. Germline V lookup: CDR1 GTSNPN, CDR2 SVGIG (reference sequence). The CDR3 here is CAWMTSGRTYEQYF. CDR3 nucleotides: TGTGCCTGGATGACTAGCGGACGTACCTACGAGCAGTACTTC.

This chain uses TRBV11-2 with TRBJ2-3, with 13 positions matching TRBD2. Germline V gene lookup returns CDR1 SGHAT and CDR2 FQNNGV. This CDR3 spans 18 amino acids. V was pared by 5 bases and J by 5 bases, with 13 bases of the junction left unmatched. The CDR3 reads CASSEVALAGGRGDTQYF. CDR3 nucleotides: TGTGCCAGCAGCGAAGTGGCACTAGCGGGAGGGCGAGGAGATACGCAGTATTTT. Full variable domain (outside the CDR3, taken from reference TRBV11-2 and TRBJ2-3): EAGVAQSPRYKIIEKRQSVAFWCNPISGHATLYWYQQILGQGPKLLIQFQNNGVVDDSQLPKDRFSAERLKGVDSTLKIQPAKLEDSAVYLCASSEVALAGGRGDTQYFGPGTRLTVL.

The V and J genes are TRBV7-2 and TRBJ2-2; 9 bases agree with TRBD1. V lost 3 bases, J lost 6 bases, and 8 bases stayed unmatched. CDR3 length: 16 amino acids. CDR1 SGHTA and CDR2 FQGNSA come from the germline V gene. Written as DNA, the CDR3 is TGTGCCAGCAGCTTTCGACAGGGGGTTCGAGCCGGGGAGCTGTTTTTT. It yields the protein CASSFRQGVRAGELFF.